This T cell receptor beta chain was obtained from a study of blood T cell repertoires in COVID-19. Assay: immunoSEQ multiplex PCR; the TCRdb copy retains only in-frame clones and omits some. The sample lists about 220,000 clones; about four fifths were seen once. The CDR3 is 18 residues long. Germline CDR1 is LNHDA and CDR2 is SQIVND (reference sequence). Trimming cost V 2 bases and J 6 bases, with 20 bases left between them. Material for sequencing was PBMCs or T cells enriched from blood (not recorded which). This sequence originates from a woman in her 50s who had been exposed to COVID-19. The gene calls are TRBV19 and TRBJ1-6; tentative D call: TRBD1 (6 bases). The CDR3 reads CASSIKGGTETSNSPLHF. The CDR3 DNA sequence: TGTGCCAGTAGTATAAAGGGGGGGACCGAGACTTCTAATTCACCCCTCCACTTT. The complete variable domain, with remaining parts taken from reference TRBV19 and TRBJ1-6, reads DGGITQSPKYLFRKEGQNVTLSCEQNLNHDAMYWYRQDPGQGLRLIYYSQIVNDFQKGDIAEGYSVSREKKESFPLTVTSAQKNPTAFYLCASSIKGGTETSNSPLHFGNGTRLTVT.